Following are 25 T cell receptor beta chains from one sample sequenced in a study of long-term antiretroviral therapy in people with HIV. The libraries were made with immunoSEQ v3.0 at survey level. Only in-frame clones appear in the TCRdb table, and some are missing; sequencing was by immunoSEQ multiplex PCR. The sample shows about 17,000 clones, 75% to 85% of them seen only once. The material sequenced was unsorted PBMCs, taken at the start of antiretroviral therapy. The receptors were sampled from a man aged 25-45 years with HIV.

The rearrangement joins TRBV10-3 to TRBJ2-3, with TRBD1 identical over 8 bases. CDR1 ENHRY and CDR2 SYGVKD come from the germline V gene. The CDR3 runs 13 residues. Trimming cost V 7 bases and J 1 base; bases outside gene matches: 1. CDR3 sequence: CAIKTGGTDTQYF. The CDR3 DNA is TGTGCCATCAAGACAGGGGGCACAGATACGCAGTATTTT.

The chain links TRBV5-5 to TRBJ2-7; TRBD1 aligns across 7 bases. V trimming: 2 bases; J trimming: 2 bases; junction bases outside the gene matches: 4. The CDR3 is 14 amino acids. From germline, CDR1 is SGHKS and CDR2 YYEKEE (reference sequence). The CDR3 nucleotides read TGTGCCAGCAGCTTAGGACAGGCGGCCTACGAGCAGTACTTC. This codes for CASSLGQAAYEQYF.

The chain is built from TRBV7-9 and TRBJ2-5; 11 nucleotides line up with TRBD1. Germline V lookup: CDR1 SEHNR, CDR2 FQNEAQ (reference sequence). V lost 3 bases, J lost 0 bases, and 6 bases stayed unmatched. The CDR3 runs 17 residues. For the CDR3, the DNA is TGTGCCAGCAGCTTGCAACGGGACAGGGGGTACCAAGAGACCCAGTACTTC. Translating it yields CASSLQRDRGYQETQYF. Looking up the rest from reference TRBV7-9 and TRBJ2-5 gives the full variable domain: DTGVSQNPRHKITKRGQNVTFRCDPISEHNRLYWYRQTLGQGPEFLTYFQNEAQLEKSRLLSDRFSAERPKGSFSTLEIQRTEQGDSAMYLCASSLQRDRGYQETQYFGPGTRLLVL.

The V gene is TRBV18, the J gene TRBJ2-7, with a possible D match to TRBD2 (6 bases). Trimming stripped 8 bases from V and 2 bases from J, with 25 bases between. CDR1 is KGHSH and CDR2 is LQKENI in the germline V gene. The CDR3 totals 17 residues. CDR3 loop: CASPGRLRKSGPYEQYF. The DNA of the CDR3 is TGTGCCAGCCCCGGGAGATTAAGGAAATCCGGCCCCTACGAGCAGTACTTC.

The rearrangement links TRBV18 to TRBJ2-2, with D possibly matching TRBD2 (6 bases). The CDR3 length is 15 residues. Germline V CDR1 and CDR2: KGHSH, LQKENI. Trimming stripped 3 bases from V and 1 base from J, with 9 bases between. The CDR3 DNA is TGTGCCAGCTCACCGGAGGGCGGGAACACCGGGGAGCTGTTTTTT. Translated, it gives CASSPEGGNTGELFF. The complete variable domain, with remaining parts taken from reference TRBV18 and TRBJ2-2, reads NAGVMQNPRHLVRRRGQEARLRCSPMKGHSHVYWYRQLPEEGLKFMVYLQKENIIDESGMPKERFSAEFPKEGPSILRIQQVVRGDSAAYFCASSPEGGNTGELFFGEGSRLTVL.

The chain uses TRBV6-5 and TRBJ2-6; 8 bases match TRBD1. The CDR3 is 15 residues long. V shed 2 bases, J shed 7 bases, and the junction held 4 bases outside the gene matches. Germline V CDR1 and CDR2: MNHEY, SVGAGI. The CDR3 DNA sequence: TGTGCCAGCAGTTACCGGACAGGGTACGCCAACGTCCTGACTTTC. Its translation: CASSYRTGYANVLTF.

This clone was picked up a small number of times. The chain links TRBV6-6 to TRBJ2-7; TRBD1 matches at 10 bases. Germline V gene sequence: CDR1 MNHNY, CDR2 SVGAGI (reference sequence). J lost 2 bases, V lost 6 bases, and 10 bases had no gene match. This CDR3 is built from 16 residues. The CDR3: CASRPQGTGETYEQYF. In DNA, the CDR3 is TGTGCCAGCAGACCTCAAGGGACAGGGGAAACCTACGAGCAGTACTTC.

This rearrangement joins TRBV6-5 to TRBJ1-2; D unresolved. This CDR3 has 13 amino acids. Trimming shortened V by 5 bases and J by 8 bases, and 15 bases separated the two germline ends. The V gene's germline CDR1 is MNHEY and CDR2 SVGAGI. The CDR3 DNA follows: TGTGCCAGCAGTCCGGGCCTGCGGCGCGGCTACACCTTC. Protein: CASSPGLRRGYTF.

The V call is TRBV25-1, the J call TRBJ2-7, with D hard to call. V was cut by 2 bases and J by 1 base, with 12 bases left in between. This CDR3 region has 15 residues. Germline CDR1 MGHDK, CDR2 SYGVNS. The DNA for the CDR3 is TGTGCCAGCAGTGAACTGTTGGGATATTCCTACGAGCAGTACTTC. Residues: CASSELLGYSYEQYF.

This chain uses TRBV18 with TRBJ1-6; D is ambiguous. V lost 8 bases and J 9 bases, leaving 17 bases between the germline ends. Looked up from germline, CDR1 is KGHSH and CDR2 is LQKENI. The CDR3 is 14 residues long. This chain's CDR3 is CASPLDVESSPLHF. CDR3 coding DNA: TGTGCCAGCCCACTAGACGTAGAGAGTTCACCCCTCCACTTT. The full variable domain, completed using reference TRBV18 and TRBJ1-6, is NAGVMQNPRHLVRRRGQEARLRCSPMKGHSHVYWYRQLPEEGLKFMVYLQKENIIDESGMPKERFSAEFPKEGPSILRIQQVVRGDSAAYFCASPLDVESSPLHFGNGTRLTVT.

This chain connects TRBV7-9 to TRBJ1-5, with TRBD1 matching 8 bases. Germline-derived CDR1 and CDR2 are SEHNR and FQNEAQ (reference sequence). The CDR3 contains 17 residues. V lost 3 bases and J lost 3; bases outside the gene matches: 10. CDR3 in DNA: TGTGCCAGCAGCTTCTCCCCTGACAGGGGCACCAATCAGCCCCAGCATTTT. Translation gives CASSFSPDRGTNQPQHF.

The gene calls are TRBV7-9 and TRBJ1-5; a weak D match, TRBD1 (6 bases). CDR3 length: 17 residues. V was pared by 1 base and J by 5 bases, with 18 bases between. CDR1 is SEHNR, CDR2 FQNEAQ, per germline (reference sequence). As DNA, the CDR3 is TGTGCCAGCAGCTTAGGCCCGAAAGTCAGGGGATATCAGCCCCAGCATTTT. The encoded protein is CASSLGPKVRGYQPQHF. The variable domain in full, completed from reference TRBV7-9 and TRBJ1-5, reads DTGVSQNPRHKITKRGQNVTFRCDPISEHNRLYWYRQTLGQGPEFLTYFQNEAQLEKSRLLSDRFSAERPKGSFSTLEIQRTEQGDSAMYLCASSLGPKVRGYQPQHFGDGTRLSIL.

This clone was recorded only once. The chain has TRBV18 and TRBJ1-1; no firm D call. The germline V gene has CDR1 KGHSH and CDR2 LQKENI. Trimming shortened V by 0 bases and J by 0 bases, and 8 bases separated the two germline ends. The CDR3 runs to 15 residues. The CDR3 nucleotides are TGTGCCAGCTCACCACCTAACGGTTTGAACACTGAAGCTTTCTTT. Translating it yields CASSPPNGLNTEAFF. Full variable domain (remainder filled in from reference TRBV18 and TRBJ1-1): NAGVMQNPRHLVRRRGQEARLRCSPMKGHSHVYWYRQLPEEGLKFMVYLQKENIIDESGMPKERFSAEFPKEGPSILRIQQVVRGDSAAYFCASSPPNGLNTEAFFGQGTRLTVV.

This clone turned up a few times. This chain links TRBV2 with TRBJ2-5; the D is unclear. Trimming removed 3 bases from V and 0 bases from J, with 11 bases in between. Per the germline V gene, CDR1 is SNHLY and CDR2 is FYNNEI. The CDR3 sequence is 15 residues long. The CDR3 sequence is CASSESSLNQETQYF. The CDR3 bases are TGTGCCAGCAGTGAGTCTAGTCTCAACCAAGAGACCCAGTACTTC.

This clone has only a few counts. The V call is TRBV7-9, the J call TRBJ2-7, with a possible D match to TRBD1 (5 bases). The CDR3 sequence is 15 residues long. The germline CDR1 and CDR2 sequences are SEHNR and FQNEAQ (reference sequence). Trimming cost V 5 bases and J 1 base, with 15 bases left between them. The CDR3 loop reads CASSQTLQVSYEQYF. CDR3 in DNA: TGTGCCAGCAGCCAAACGCTACAGGTATCCTACGAGCAGTACTTC.

CDR3 nucleotide sequence: TGTGCCAGCAGCTTACTTGACAGGGACGATTCACCCCTCCACTTT. This sequence encodes CASSLLDRDDSPLHF. The V call is TRBV5-5, the J call TRBJ1-6; 7 bases match TRBD1. Germline V lookup: CDR1 SGHKS, CDR2 YYEKEE (reference sequence). The CDR3 has 15 amino acids. The ends lost 2 bases at V and 8 bases at J; junction bases unmatched: 7.

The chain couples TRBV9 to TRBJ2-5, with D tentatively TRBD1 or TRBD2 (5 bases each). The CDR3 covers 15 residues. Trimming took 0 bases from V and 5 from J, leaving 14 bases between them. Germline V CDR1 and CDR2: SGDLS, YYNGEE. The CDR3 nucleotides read TGTGCCAGCAGCGTAGCGGGGCGCGGAGTGGAGACCCAGTACTTC. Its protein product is CASSVAGRGVETQYF.

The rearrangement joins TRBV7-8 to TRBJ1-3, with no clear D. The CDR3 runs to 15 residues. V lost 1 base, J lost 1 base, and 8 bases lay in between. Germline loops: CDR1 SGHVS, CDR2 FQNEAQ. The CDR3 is CASSLEGGSGNTIYF. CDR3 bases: TGTGCCAGCAGCTTAGAAGGTGGATCTGGAAACACCATATATTTT.

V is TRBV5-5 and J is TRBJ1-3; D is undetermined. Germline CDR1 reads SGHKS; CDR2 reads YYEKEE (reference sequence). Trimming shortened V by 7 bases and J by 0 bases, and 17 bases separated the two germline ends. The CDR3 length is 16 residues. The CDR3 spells CASDPIPQVSGNTIYF. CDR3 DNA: TGTGCCAGCGACCCAATCCCGCAGGTCTCTGGAAACACCATATATTTT.

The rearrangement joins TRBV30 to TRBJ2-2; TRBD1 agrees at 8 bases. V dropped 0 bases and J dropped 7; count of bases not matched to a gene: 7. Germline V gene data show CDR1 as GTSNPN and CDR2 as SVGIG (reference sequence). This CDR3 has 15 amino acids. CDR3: CAWSVRDRMGGELFF. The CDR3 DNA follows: TGTGCCTGGAGTGTAAGGGACAGGATGGGCGGGGAGCTGTTTTTT.

The CDR3 region has the DNA TGTGCCAGCAGCTTAGTCGGGAGGGCGGGAGATACGCAGTATTTT. This sequence encodes CASSLVGRAGDTQYF. The chain carries TRBV7-2 and TRBJ2-3, with 8 bases lining up with TRBD2. Germline CDR1 reads SGHTA; CDR2 reads FQGNSA. Trimming removed 1 base from V and 5 bases from J; junction bases left unmatched: 5. The CDR3 consists of 15 residues.

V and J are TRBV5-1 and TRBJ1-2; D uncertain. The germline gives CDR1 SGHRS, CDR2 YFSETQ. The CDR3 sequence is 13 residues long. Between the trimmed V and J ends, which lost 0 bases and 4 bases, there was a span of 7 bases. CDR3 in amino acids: CASSLETSYGYTF. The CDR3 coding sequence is TGCGCCAGCAGCTTGGAAACCAGCTATGGCTACACCTTC.

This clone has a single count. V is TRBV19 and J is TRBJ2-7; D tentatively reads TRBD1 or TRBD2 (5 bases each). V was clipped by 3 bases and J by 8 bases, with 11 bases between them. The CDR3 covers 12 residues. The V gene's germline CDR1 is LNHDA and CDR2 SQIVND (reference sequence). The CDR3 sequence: CASSIGATQQYF. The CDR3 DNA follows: TGTGCCAGTAGTATCGGGGCGACCCAGCAGTACTTC. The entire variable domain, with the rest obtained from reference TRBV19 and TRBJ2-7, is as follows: DGGITQSPKYLFRKEGQNVTLSCEQNLNHDAMYWYRQDPGQGLRLIYYSQIVNDFQKGDIAEGYSVSREKKESFPLTVTSAQKNPTAFYLCASSIGATQQYFGPGTRLTVT.

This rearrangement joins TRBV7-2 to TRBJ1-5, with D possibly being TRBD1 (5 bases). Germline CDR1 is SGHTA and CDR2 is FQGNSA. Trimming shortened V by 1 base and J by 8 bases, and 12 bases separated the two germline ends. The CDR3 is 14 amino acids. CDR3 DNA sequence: TGTGCCAGCAGCTTAGTCGGGGCCCCGGAGCCCCAGCATTTT. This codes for CASSLVGAPEPQHF.

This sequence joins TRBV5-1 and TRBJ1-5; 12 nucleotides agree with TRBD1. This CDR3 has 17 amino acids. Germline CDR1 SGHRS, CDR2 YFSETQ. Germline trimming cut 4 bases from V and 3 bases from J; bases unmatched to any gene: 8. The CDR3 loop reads CASSDGTGGADNQPQHF. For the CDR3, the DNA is TGCGCCAGCAGCGACGGGACAGGGGGCGCGGACAATCAGCCCCAGCATTTT.